This entry lists 17 T cell receptor beta chains sequenced from one sample in a study of T cells in Graves' hyperthyroidism and ophthalmopathy. TCR beta CDR3 sequences were amplified from RNA transcripts. The TCR CDR3 was amplified in a first-round RT-PCR using the HTBI primer set. TCRdb re-called the multiplex PCR reads with MiXCR, one entry per CDR3 protein. Of more than 300,000 distinct CDR3 sequences in the sample, about 18% were seen once. Sample: blood. The receptor source for this set is a woman aged 25 to 39 with Graves' hyperthyroidism that later progressed to Graves' ophthalmopathy.

Only a few counts were recorded for this clonotype. The gene calls are TRBV27 and TRBJ2-7; D perhaps matches TRBD2 (6 bases). CDR1 is MNHEY, CDR2 SMNVEV, per germline (reference sequence). The ends were cut back, 7 bases at V and 1 base at J, with 14 bases in the middle. CDR3 size: 14 residues. The CDR3 nucleotides read TGTGCCAGCAAACCGGGACTGAGATCCTACGAGCAGTACTTC. Amino acids: CASKPGLRSYEQYF.

This clonotype was detected many times. This chain connects TRBV2 to TRBJ2-5; either TRBD1 or TRBD2 may fit D (5 bases each). V lost 5 bases and J lost 6, with 28 bases in between. CDR3 length: 18 amino acids. The germline gives CDR1 SNHLY, CDR2 FYNNEI. The CDR3 protein is CASSLSGSWGEAVQTQYF. The CDR3 DNA is TGTGCCAGCAGTCTATCAGGGAGTTGGGGTGAGGCGGTACAGACCCAGTACTTC. Supplemented by reference TRBV2 and TRBJ2-5, the full variable domain reads EPEVTQTPSHQVTQMGQEVILRCVPISNHLYFYWYRQILGQKVEFLVSFYNNEISEKSEIFDDQFSVERPDGSNFTLKIRSTKLEDSAMYFCASSLSGSWGEAVQTQYFGPGTRLLVL.

At least ten counts were recorded for this clonotype. The chain employs TRBV27 and TRBJ1-4; no clear D gene. Germline-derived CDR1 and CDR2 are MNHEY and SMNVEV (reference sequence). V lost 6 bases to trimming and J lost 8 bases, with 28 bases between them. The CDR3 is 18 residues long. As DNA, the CDR3 is TGTGCCAGCAGCCAACTGGCCGCGGACCCTACGATGGAGGAAAAACTGTTTTTT. It codes for CASSQLAADPTMEEKLFF.

CDR3 region: CASSRTILAEQYF. Here the CDR3 DNA reads TGTGCCAGCAGTAGGACTATTCTAGCCGAGCAGTACTTC. The genes are TRBV6-1 and TRBJ2-7, with a tentative D call TRBD2 (6 bases). This CDR3 has 13 residues. Deletions cut 5 bases from V and 6 bases from J, with 14 bases between. CDR1 and CDR2 from the germline V gene are MNHNS and SASEGT.

The rearrangement joins TRBV4-1 to TRBJ2-5; TRBD2 agrees at 10 bases. V trimming: 1 base; J trimming: 5 bases; junction bases outside the gene matches: 7. Looked up from germline, CDR1 is MGHRA and CDR2 is YSYEKL. CDR3 size: 16 residues. CDR3 in amino acids: CASSQAPPAGGETQYF. Written as DNA, the CDR3 is TGCGCCAGCAGCCAAGCCCCACCAGCGGGGGGGGAGACCCAGTACTTC.

In its sample, this clonotype was seen a few times. The chain is built from TRBV2 and TRBJ2-1; TRBD2 aligns across 14 bases. This CDR3 contains 15 residues. Germline lookup yields CDR1 SNHLY and CDR2 FYNNEI. The junction had 4 bases not matched to a gene; V was cut back by 4 bases and J by 8 bases. The CDR3 DNA follows: TGTGCCAGCAGTGCGGGACTAGCGGGAGTTGATGAGCAGTTCTTC. Translated: CASSAGLAGVDEQFF.

This clonotype was recorded at least ten times. The rearrangement links TRBV2 to TRBJ1-5; the match to TRBD1 covers 9 bases. CDR1 is SNHLY and CDR2 is FYNNEI in the germline V gene. V trimming: 5 bases; J trimming: 8 bases; junction bases outside the gene matches: 10. The CDR3 spans 15 residues. CDR3 sequence reads: CASSPGQGFWEPQHF. The CDR3 bases are TGTGCCAGCAGTCCGGGACAGGGATTTTGGGAGCCCCAGCATTTT.

This clonotype was seen only a few times. This rearrangement joins TRBV13 to TRBJ1-1, with D maybe TRBD1 (6 bases). The CDR3 spans 12 residues. V shed 4 bases and J shed 11 bases, with 14 bases lying between them. Germline V gene lookup returns CDR1 PRHDT and CDR2 FYEKMQ (reference sequence). CDR3 sequence reads: CASSSRGGGAFF. The CDR3 DNA is TGTGCCAGCAGCTCTCGGGGGGGGGGCGCTTTCTTT.

This clonotype has a count of ten or more. The chain carries TRBV12-3 or TRBV12-4 and TRBJ1-1; D perhaps matches TRBD1 (5 bases). CDR3 length: 13 residues. With 5 bases removed from V and 10 bases from J, the gap between germline ends came to 17 bases. The CDR3 DNA reads as TGTGCCAGCAGTACAGGCTCGTTGGGGGGAGCTTTCTTT. It is translated as CASSTGSLGGAFF.

Ten or more counts support this clonotype. The chain uses TRBV4-1 and TRBJ1-4; tentatively, D is TRBD1 (5 bases). Germline V gene sequence: CDR1 MGHRA, CDR2 YSYEKL. V was clipped by 1 base and J by 8 bases, with 14 bases between them. There are 15 residues in the CDR3. Written as DNA, the CDR3 is TGCGCCAGCAGCCAAGTTTTCGGGGGATCGGAAAAACTGTTTTTT. The encoded protein is CASSQVFGGSEKLFF.

This clonotype appeared many times. The chain combines TRBV9 with TRBJ2-7, with D tentatively TRBD1 (5 bases). V was clipped by 4 bases and J by 0 bases, with 14 bases between them. The CDR3 length is 15 residues. Germline lookup yields CDR1 SGDLS and CDR2 YYNGEE. CDR3 protein: CASSPDSNPSYEQYF. In nucleotides, the CDR3 is TGTGCCAGCAGCCCCGACAGTAACCCCTCCTACGAGCAGTACTTC. The variable domain in full, with the rest retrieved from reference TRBV9 and TRBJ2-7, is DSGVTQTPKHLITATGQRVTLRCSPRSGDLSVYWYQQSLDQGLQFLIQYYNGEERAKGNILERFSAQQFPDLHSELNLSSLELGDSALYFCASSPDSNPSYEQYFGPGTRLTVT.

The V call is TRBV5-1, the J call TRBJ2-1, with 13 bases fitting TRBD2. CDR3 length equals 16 residues. Trimming cost V 3 bases and J 6 bases; bases outside gene matches: 6. The V gene's germline CDR1 is SGHRS and CDR2 YFSETQ. CDR3 DNA sequence: TGCGCCAGCAGCTCACTAGCGGGAGGGCCAGGCAATGAGCAGTTCTTC. It specifies CASSSLAGGPGNEQFF.

In this sample, this clonotype turned up a few times. The rearrangement links TRBV28 to TRBJ2-2; weak D call: TRBD2 (6 bases). Deletions cut 3 bases from V and 3 bases from J, with 8 bases between. The germline gives CDR1 MDHEN, CDR2 SYDVKM. CDR3 length equals 14 residues. CDR3 amino acids: CASSLEGYTGELFF. In DNA form, the CDR3 reads TGTGCCAGCAGTTTGGAGGGTTACACCGGGGAGCTGTTTTTT.

Notes on this clonotype: A much larger clone is a single base away; this may be a read error. This rearrangement joins TRBV5-1 to TRBJ2-1; D is uncertain. Looked up from germline, CDR1 is SGHRS and CDR2 is YFSETQ. V gave up 0 bases and J gave up 3 bases, with 4 bases separating them. The CDR3 runs 13 residues. DNA for the CDR3: TGCGCCAGCAGCTTGGATGACTACAATGAGCAGTTCTTC. This translates into CASSLDDYNEQFF. The full variable domain, in which reference TRBV5-1 and TRBJ2-1 provide the parts outside the CDR3, is KAGVTQTPRYLIKTRGQQVTLSCSPISGHRSVSWYQQTPGQGLQFLFEYFSETQRNKGNFPGRFSGRQFSNSRSEMNVSTLELGDSALYLCASSLDDYNEQFFGPGTRLTVL.

In this sample, this clonotype turned up many times. The chain combines TRBV28 with TRBJ1-2, with D perhaps TRBD1 (5 bases). V shed 10 bases and J shed 3 bases, with 15 bases lying between them. The CDR3 covers 13 residues. The germline V gene encodes CDR1 MDHEN and CDR2 SYDVKM. The CDR3: CATRQPTDYGYTF. DNA for the CDR3: TGTGCCACCCGACAGCCGACAGACTATGGCTACACCTTC.

A few counts support this clonotype. The rearrangement links TRBV19 to TRBJ2-7; D possibly matches TRBD1 or TRBD2 (6 bases each). V lost 6 bases and J 2 bases, leaving 14 bases between the germline ends. Germline V lookup: CDR1 LNHDA, CDR2 SQIVND (reference sequence). The CDR3 contains 14 residues. Written as DNA, the CDR3 is TGTGCCAGTAGCACACAGGGAGGTCCCTACGAGCAGTACTTC. It codes for CASSTQGGPYEQYF.

This clonotype occurred many times. The chain combines TRBV11-2 with TRBJ2-5; the match to TRBD1 covers 11 bases. Germline V gene sequence: CDR1 SGHAT, CDR2 FQNNGV. Trimming removed 3 bases from V and 2 bases from J; junction bases left unmatched: 8. The CDR3 totals 17 residues. The CDR3 loop reads CASSFPRGTGGQETQYF. In nucleotides, the CDR3 is TGTGCCAGCAGCTTCCCCAGAGGGACAGGGGGGCAAGAGACCCAGTACTTC.